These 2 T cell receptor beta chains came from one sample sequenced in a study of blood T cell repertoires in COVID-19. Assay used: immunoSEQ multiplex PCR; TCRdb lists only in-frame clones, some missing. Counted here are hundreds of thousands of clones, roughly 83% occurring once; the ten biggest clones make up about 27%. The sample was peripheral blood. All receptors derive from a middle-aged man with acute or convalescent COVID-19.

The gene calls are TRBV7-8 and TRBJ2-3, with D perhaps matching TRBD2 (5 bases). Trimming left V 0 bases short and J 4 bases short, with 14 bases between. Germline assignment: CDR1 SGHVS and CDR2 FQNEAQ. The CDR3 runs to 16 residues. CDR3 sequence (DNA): TGTGCCAGCAGCTTAGCGACGGGCCTAGCCCCAGATACGCAGTATTTT. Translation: CASSLATGLAPDTQYF.

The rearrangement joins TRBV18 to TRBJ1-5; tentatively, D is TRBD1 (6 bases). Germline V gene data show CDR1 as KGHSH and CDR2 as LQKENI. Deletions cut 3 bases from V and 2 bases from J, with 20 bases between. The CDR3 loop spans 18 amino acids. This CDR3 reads CASSPDRIGVGGNQPQHF. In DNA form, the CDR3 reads TGTGCCAGCTCACCGGACAGAATAGGAGTCGGGGGCAATCAGCCCCAGCATTTT.